These 13 T cell receptor beta chains were all obtained from the same sample, sequenced in a study of blood T cell repertoires in COVID-19. The method was immunoSEQ multiplex PCR; TCRdb's version includes in-frame clones alone and lacks a portion of them. The data show around 200,000 clones, around four fifths seen once. Sequencing was performed on peripheral blood. The source is a woman in her forties or fifties with acute or convalescent COVID-19.

This chain's CDR3 is CASSLGGSNTEAFF. For the CDR3, the DNA is TGTGCCAGCAGTTTGGGGGGATCTAACACTGAAGCTTTCTTT. The chain is built from TRBV2 and TRBJ1-1, with D tentatively TRBD1 (5 bases). Trimming cost V 5 bases and J 2 bases, with 12 bases left between them. The CDR3 runs 14 residues. Germline CDR1 is SNHLY and CDR2 is FYNNEI.

The rearrangement joins TRBV5-1 to TRBJ2-5, with unresolved D. Per germline, CDR1 SGHRS and CDR2 YFSETQ. The V end lost 4 bases, the J end lost 4 bases, and 11 bases lay between the germline ends. This CDR3 is 13 amino acids long. As DNA, the CDR3 is TGCGCCAGCAGCGAGATCCCAGGAGAGACCCAGTACTTC. It translates to CASSEIPGETQYF.

The V gene is TRBV3-1 (or the pseudogene TRBV3-2), the J gene TRBJ2-3; D uncertain. Trimming shortened V by 0 bases and J by 2 bases, and 6 bases separated the two germline ends. The CDR3 contains 14 residues. Per the germline V gene, CDR1 is LGHDT and CDR2 is YNNKEL (reference sequence). The CDR3 DNA follows: TGTGCCAGCAGCCAAGATTATTTCACAGATACGCAGTATTTT. This sequence encodes CASSQDYFTDTQYF.

This chain connects TRBV15 to TRBJ2-1, with 9 bases aligning to TRBD2. V trimming: 0 bases; J trimming: 8 bases; junction bases outside the gene matches: 11. CDR1 and CDR2 from the germline V gene are LNHNV and YYDKDF (reference sequence). This CDR3 contains 17 residues. The CDR3 nucleotides are TGTGCCACCAGCAGAGAGAGGCGGGAGGGCCGGGGGGATGAGCAGTTCTTC. Translation: CATSRERREGRGDEQFF.

The chain employs TRBV11-2 and TRBJ1-6; 8 positions agree with TRBD1. After removal of 5 bases from V and 11 bases from J, the junction contained 5 bases not matched to a gene. The CDR3 loop spans 13 amino acids. CDR1 and CDR2 from the germline V gene are SGHAT and FQNNGV. The CDR3 DNA reads as TGTGCCAGCAGCCCGGGACAGGCCCCACCCCTCCACTTT. Protein sequence: CASSPGQAPPLHF.

This clone was counted a single time. The gene calls are TRBV19 and TRBJ1-2; D perhaps matches TRBD1 (5 bases). V lost 5 bases and J lost 6, with 16 bases in between. This CDR3 region has 14 residues. Germline V gene sequence: CDR1 LNHDA, CDR2 SQIVND (reference sequence). CDR3 coding DNA: TGTGCCAGTAGTCTACTACAGGTTACGGATGGCTACACCTTC. As protein: CASSLLQVTDGYTF.

This rearrangement joins TRBV5-1 to TRBJ2-6; TRBD1 matches 8 bases. The germline V gene has CDR1 SGHRS and CDR2 YFSETQ. This CDR3 has 15 residues. The V segment lost 4 bases and the J segment 2 bases; nucleotides outside the gene matches: 2. The CDR3 loop reads CASSQQGAGANVLTF. In DNA, the CDR3 is TGCGCCAGCAGCCAACAGGGGGCTGGGGCCAACGTCCTGACTTTC. Full variable domain (rest looked up from reference TRBV5-1 and TRBJ2-6): KAGVTQTPRYLIKTRGQQVTLSCSPISGHRSVSWYQQTPGQGLQFLFEYFSETQRNKGNFPGRFSGRQFSNSRSEMNVSTLELGDSALYLCASSQQGAGANVLTFGAGSRLTVL.

The chain has TRBV3-1 (or the pseudogene TRBV3-2) and TRBJ2-7; 9 nucleotides line up with TRBD1. Germline CDR1 reads LGHDT; CDR2 reads YNNKEL (reference sequence). This CDR3 is 14 amino acids long. J lost 6 bases, V lost 0 bases, and 3 bases had no gene match. This CDR3 reads CASSQEQDRGEQYF. CDR3 coding DNA: TGTGCCAGCAGCCAAGAACAGGACAGGGGCGAGCAGTACTTC.

The chain employs TRBV6-5 and TRBJ1-4; 9 bases line up with TRBD1. The J segment lost 10 bases and the V segment lost 6 bases, leaving 9 bases of the junction unmatched. CDR1 is MNHEY and CDR2 is SVGAGI in the germline V gene. This CDR3 spans 14 amino acids. The DNA of the CDR3 is TGTGCCAGCAGCCTTGGGACAGGGAGGGGAAAACTGTTTTTT. It yields the protein CASSLGTGRGKLFF.

V is TRBV6-5 and J is TRBJ2-7, with TRBD1 matching 8 bases. The CDR3 is 13 residues long. Trimming at V came to 7 bases and at J to 6 bases, leaving 8 bases not matched to a gene. Germline V gives CDR1 MNHEY, CDR2 SVGAGI. CDR3 sequence (DNA): TGTGCCAGCACATTGACAGGGGTAGGCGAGCAGTACTTC. Translating it yields CASTLTGVGEQYF.

CDR3 sequence (DNA): TGTGCCAGCAGCTTAGCGGGAGGCTTAGACGAGCAGTACTTC. It yields the protein CASSLAGGLDEQYF. The V call is TRBV6-1, the J call TRBJ2-7; 10 positions agree with TRBD2. V shed 6 bases, J shed 5 bases, and the junction held 7 bases outside the gene matches. CDR3 size: 14 residues. Germline-derived CDR1 and CDR2 are MNHNS and SASEGT.

This sequence joins TRBV19 and TRBJ2-7; no reliable D call. The V gene lost 10 bases and the J gene lost 2 bases, with 18 bases spanning the gap. The CDR3 runs 14 residues. From germline, CDR1 is LNHDA and CDR2 SQIVND (reference sequence). Here the CDR3 reads CATKQSPVAYEQYF. For the CDR3, the DNA is TGTGCCACCAAACAGTCGCCCGTGGCCTACGAGCAGTACTTC.

A few counts support this clone. This CDR3 is also generated by other DNA sequences in the sample. The genes are TRBV4-1 and TRBJ2-1; TRBD2 agrees at 14 bases. Germline V CDR1 and CDR2: MGHRA, YSYEKL. This CDR3 spans 18 amino acids. J gave up 0 bases and V 4 bases, and 5 bases lay outside the gene matches. As DNA, the CDR3 is TGCGCCAGCAGCCTGGGACTAGCGGGAGAGAGCTCCTACAATGAGCAGTTCTTC. It codes for CASSLGLAGESSYNEQFF.